Listed below are T cell receptor beta chains from one sample, sequenced in a study of blood T cell repertoires in COVID-19. Clones were sequenced by immunoSEQ multiplex PCR, and TCRdb holds only the in-frame ones, with some missing. The data contain 300,000 or so clones, roughly nine tenths of them seen just once; the ten biggest clones take up around 2.2%. Sequencing was performed on peripheral blood. The receptors were sampled from a woman aged 25 to 39 with COVID-19, enrolled during active disease. CDR3s include the opening cysteine and the closing phenylalanine or tryptophan. D genes are given only for firm matches. Size is stated for part of the rows, as once, few or many counts, or as a class when the clone is expanded.

>TRBJ1-1|NA|TRBV6-2/TRBV6-3|NA
TGTGCCAGCAGTTACCACTTACTGTCGACTGAGAGGAGCACTGAAGCTTTCTTT
CASSYHLLSTERSTEAFF
>TRBJ2-7|NA|TRBV5-1|TRBD2
TGCGCCAGCAGCGGACTAGCGGGCTCCTACGAGCAGTACTTC
CASSGLAGSYEQYF
>TRBJ2-7|NA|TRBV19|NA
TGTGCCAGTAGTACTCCAGGGGCCTACGAGCAGTACTTC
CASSTPGAYEQYF
>TRBJ1-4|few|TRBV30|NA
TGTGCCTGGAGTGTAGACCCCCCACAGTCGAATAATGAAAAACTGTTTTTT
CAWSVDPPQSNNEKLFF
>TRBJ2-3|NA|TRBV2|TRBD2
TGTGCCAGCGGCCTAGCGGGCACAGATACGCAGTATTTT
CASGLAGTDTQYF
>TRBJ1-2|few|TRBV19|TRBD1
TGTGCCAGTAGGCGGACAGGAGTCGATGGCTACACCTTC
CASRRTGVDGYTF
>TRBJ1-5|NA|TRBV9|NA
TGTGCCAGCAGCGTAGCGGGAGATAGCAATCAGCCCCAGCATTTT
CASSVAGDSNQPQHF
>TRBJ1-5|NA|TRBV2|NA
TGTGCCAGTCACCTAACAGGGTATCAGCCCCAGCATTTT
CASHLTGYQPQHF
>TRBJ2-7|NA|TRBV15|TRBD2
TGTGCCACCAGCAGAGATCGGGGGGGGCAGGTAGCCTACGAGCAGTACTTC
CATSRDRGGQVAYEQYF
>TRBJ2-2|few|TRBV28|TRBD2
TGTGCCAGCAGTTTCGTGGCGGGAGGATGGAGGGCTCTAGACACCGGGGAGCTGTTTTTT
CASSFVAGGWRALDTGELFF
>TRBJ1-2|NA|TRBV5-1|TRBD1
TGCGCCAGCAGCTTGGAGGGACAGGGTCCAGATGGCTACACCTTC
CASSLEGQGPDGYTF
>TRBJ1-3|NA|TRBV11-2|TRBD1
TGTGCCAGCAGCTTAGCGGGGACAGCTCGCTCTGGAAACACCATATATTTT
CASSLAGTARSGNTIYF
>TRBJ1-2|NA|TRBV11-2|NA
TGTGCCAGCAGCCCTCCCGGGACACAGGGCTCTGGCTACACCTTC
CASSPPGTQGSGYTF
>TRBJ2-2|NA|TRBV2|TRBD1
TGTGCCAGCAGGGGTTCAGGGGGCGTCACCGGGGAGCTGTTTTTT
CASRGSGGVTGELFF
>TRBJ1-1|NA|TRBV7-8|TRBD1
TGTGCCAGCAGCTCCCGGGACAGGGTGGCTGAAGCTTTCTTT
CASSSRDRVAEAFF
>TRBJ1-2|few|TRBV5-6|TRBD1
TGTGCCAGCAGACCAATGACAGGGGATGATGGCTACACCTTC
CASRPMTGDDGYTF
>TRBJ1-6|NA|TRBV6-5|TRBD1
TGTGCCAGCAAGATCCGGGACAGGGATAATTCACCCCTCCACTTT
CASKIRDRDNSPLHF
>TRBJ1-1|once|TRBV19|TRBD1
TGTGCCAGTAGTATAGATCCCGGCAGGGGGTCGGACACTGAAGCTTTCTTT
CASSIDPGRGSDTEAFF
>TRBJ1-1|NA|TRBV11-2|NA
TGTGCCAGCAGCTTTCGGACAGTCCCTGAAGCTTTCTTT
CASSFRTVPEAFF
>TRBJ1-5|few|TRBV5-8|TRBD1
TGTGCCAGCAGCGGCGGGACAGTCAGCAATCAGCCCCAGCATTTT
CASSGGTVSNQPQHF
>TRBJ1-1|NA|TRBV5-4|TRBD1
TGTGCCAGCAGCTTCAACAGGGGAGGCACTGAAGCTTTCTTT
CASSFNRGGTEAFF
>TRBJ2-7|many|TRBV5-1|TRBD1
TGCGCCAGCAGCTCGGACAGGTCGTACGAGCAGTACTTC
CASSSDRSYEQYF
>TRBJ1-1|NA|TRBV28|TRBD1
TGTGCCAGCAGACCGCCGGGACAGGGGAGGAATGAAGCTTTCTTT
CASRPPGQGRNEAFF
>TRBJ2-1|NA|TRBV7-7|TRBD1
TGTGCCAGCAGCATTGGGACAGGTTCCTACAATGAGCAGTTCTTC
CASSIGTGSYNEQFF
>TRBJ2-7|NA|TRBV11-2|NA
TGTGCCAGCAGCCCTGGGGTACGGGGCTCCTACGAGCAGTACTTC
CASSPGVRGSYEQYF
>TRBJ1-5|NA|TRBV28|TRBD1
TGTGCCAGCAGTCGGACAGGGGGCGCGTGGAGAGGCAATCAGCCCCAGCATTTT
CASSRTGGAWRGNQPQHF
>TRBJ2-2|NA|TRBV7-3|TRBD1
TGTGCCAGCAGCTTCCGACAGGGGGCCACCGGGGAGCTGTTTTTT
CASSFRQGATGELFF
>TRBJ1-3|few|TRBV6-5|NA
TGTGCCAGCAGTTACTCGAACTTCGGGGGAGGAAACACCATATATTTT
CASSYSNFGGGNTIYF
>TRBJ1-5|NA|TRBV20-1|NA
TGCAGTGCTAGTATGGGAGGGGGCAATCAGCCCCAGCATTTT
CSASMGGGNQPQHF
>TRBJ1-1|few|TRBV29-1|NA
TGCAGCGTTCGGTGGCAGTCCCTAGTTGAAGCTTTCTTT
CSVRWQSLVEAFF
>TRBJ2-2|once|TRBV7-2|TRBD2
TGTGCCAGCAGCTGGGGGTCTAGCGGGGACACCGGGGAGCTGTTTTTT
CASSWGSSGDTGELFF
>TRBJ2-7|NA|TRBV6-6|NA
TGTGCCAGCAGGCAGGACTACGAGCAGTACTTC
CASRQDYEQYF
>TRBJ1-1|NA|TRBV6-1|NA
TGTGCCAGCAGTGAACAAGGGGGCACTGAAGCTTTCTTT
CASSEQGGTEAFF
>TRBJ1-5|NA|TRBV24-1|NA
TGTGCCACCCCCAATGGGGAGGGTTGGGATCAGCCCCAGCATTTT
CATPNGEGWDQPQHF
>TRBJ2-3|NA|TRBV27|TRBD2
TGTGCCAGCAGTCCACTGGGAGCGGGACGCACAGATACGCAGTATTTT
CASSPLGAGRTDTQYF
>TRBJ1-1|NA|TRBV7-9|TRBD1
TGTGCCAGCAGCTTGAACCGGGACAGCGAGACTGAAGCTTTCTTT
CASSLNRDSETEAFF
>TRBJ1-2|once|TRBV3-1/TRBV3-2|NA
TGTGCCAGCAGCCAGTGGAGGGTCTATGGCTACACCTTC
CASSQWRVYGYTF
>TRBJ2-2|NA|TRBV2|TRBD1
TGTGCCAGCAGCAAAGGGACAGTTACTACCGGGGAGCTGTTTTTT
CASSKGTVTTGELFF
>TRBJ1-4|NA|TRBV10-3|NA
TGTGCCACGGAGAGACAGGTTAATGAAAAACTGTTTTTT
CATERQVNEKLFF
>TRBJ1-2|NA|TRBV2|NA
TGTGCCAGCAGTCTTACAGAGTACTATGGCTACACCTTC
CASSLTEYYGYTF
>TRBJ2-1|NA|TRBV19|TRBD1
TGTGCCAGTAGTATCGGGACAGAGTCCTACAATGAGCAGTTCTTC
CASSIGTESYNEQFF
>TRBJ2-1|NA|TRBV11-2|TRBD2
TGTGCCAGCAGCTTAGAGGGGGGGACTGCTCAGTTCTTC
CASSLEGGTAQFF
>TRBJ2-2|NA|TRBV5-1|NA
TGCGCCAGCAGCTTAGGCGCTAGTCACACCGGGGAGCTGTTTTTT
CASSLGASHTGELFF
>TRBJ1-5|NA|TRBV30|NA
TGTGCCTGGAGTCCCAGTGGCAATCAGCCCCAGCATTTT
CAWSPSGNQPQHF
>TRBJ2-7|NA|TRBV9|TRBD1
TGTGCCAGCAGCGGAGACAGGGAAGAAGAGCAGTACTTC
CASSGDREEEQYF
>TRBJ2-5|NA|TRBV29-1|NA
TGCAGCGTTAACAGCGGGGAGACCCAGTACTTC
CSVNSGETQYF
>TRBJ1-1|NA|TRBV6-6|NA
TGTGCCAGCAGTTACTTCTCCGGACAGCCGAACACTGAAGCTTTCTTT
CASSYFSGQPNTEAFF
>TRBJ1-2|NA|TRBV29-1|NA
TGCAGCCCTGGGCCGTTCGACATCTATGGCTACACCTTC
CSPGPFDIYGYTF
>TRBJ2-4|few|TRBV11-2|TRBD2
TGTGCCAGCACCCCGCGAGCGGGGTATCTAGCCAAAAACATTCAGTACTTC
CASTPRAGYLAKNIQYF
>TRBJ2-7|NA|TRBV19|NA
TGTGCCAGTAGTATATTCGCTAGCTCCTTCTCCTACGAGCAGTACTTC
CASSIFASSFSYEQYF
>TRBJ1-2|once|TRBV7-9|TRBD1
TGTGCCAGCAGCTCTTCCGGGACAGGCTTATATGGCTACACCTTC
CASSSSGTGLYGYTF
>TRBJ2-7|NA|TRBV6-5|NA
TGTGCCAGCAGTCCAAGGACAGACTTCTACGAGCAGTACTTC
CASSPRTDFYEQYF
>TRBJ2-3|NA|TRBV5-1|TRBD2
TGCGCCAGCAGCCAAAGGACTAGTTACACAGATACGCAGTATTTT
CASSQRTSYTDTQYF
>TRBJ2-6|NA|TRBV5-1|NA
TGCGCCAGCAGCTCACTACAGGGCGGTGGGGCCAACGTCCTGACTTTC
CASSSLQGGGANVLTF
>TRBJ2-2|few|TRBV12-3/TRBV12-4|NA
TGTGCCAGCAGTTTCTCCGGGGAGCTGTTTTTT
CASSFSGELFF
>TRBJ2-1|NA|TRBV11-2|TRBD2
TGTGCCAGCAGCTTAGGACTAGCGGGAGGAATGAACAATGAGCAGTTCTTC
CASSLGLAGGMNNEQFF